This TCR beta chain was obtained from a study of blood T cell repertoires in COVID-19. About the research overall: Samples came from the United States, Italy and Spain, spanning acute and convalescent COVID-19. Nucleic acid was either cDNA or gDNA, and it came from T cells, B-cell-depleted T cells, or PBMCs.

Study processing details: Amplification from reference gene primers served as the basis for estimated nucleated cell counts. Using immunoSEQ multiplex PCR, the repertoire was profiled, and TCRdb retains in-frame clones only, with some absent. V, J and clone size were drawn from that table, and D and trimming were deduced from the DNA. The sample has 150,000 or so clones, roughly 83% seen once. CDR1 and CDR2 from the germline V gene are LNHDA and SQIVND (reference sequence). The CDR3 is made up of 16 amino acids. V lost 3 bases, J lost 2 bases, and 14 bases lay in between. Sequenced material: peripheral blood. The chain combines TRBV19 with TRBJ1-5; D remains ambiguous. This clonotype originated in a woman older than 75 with acute or convalescent COVID-19. Here the CDR3 reads CASSIQSGDGNQPQHF. The CDR3 nucleotides are TGTGCCAGTAGTATTCAAAGCGGGGATGGCAATCAGCCCCAGCATTTT.